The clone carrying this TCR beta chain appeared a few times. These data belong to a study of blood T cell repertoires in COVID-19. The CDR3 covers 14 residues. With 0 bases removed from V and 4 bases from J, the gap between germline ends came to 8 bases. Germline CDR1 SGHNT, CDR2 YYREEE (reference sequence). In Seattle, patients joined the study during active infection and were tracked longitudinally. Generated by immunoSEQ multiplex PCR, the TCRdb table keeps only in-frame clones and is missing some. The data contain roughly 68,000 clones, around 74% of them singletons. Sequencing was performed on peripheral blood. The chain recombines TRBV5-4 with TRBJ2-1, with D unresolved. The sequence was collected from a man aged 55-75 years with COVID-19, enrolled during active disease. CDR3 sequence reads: CASSLVGPYNEQFF. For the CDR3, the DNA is TGTGCCAGCAGCTTGGTGGGCCCTTACAATGAGCAGTTCTTC.